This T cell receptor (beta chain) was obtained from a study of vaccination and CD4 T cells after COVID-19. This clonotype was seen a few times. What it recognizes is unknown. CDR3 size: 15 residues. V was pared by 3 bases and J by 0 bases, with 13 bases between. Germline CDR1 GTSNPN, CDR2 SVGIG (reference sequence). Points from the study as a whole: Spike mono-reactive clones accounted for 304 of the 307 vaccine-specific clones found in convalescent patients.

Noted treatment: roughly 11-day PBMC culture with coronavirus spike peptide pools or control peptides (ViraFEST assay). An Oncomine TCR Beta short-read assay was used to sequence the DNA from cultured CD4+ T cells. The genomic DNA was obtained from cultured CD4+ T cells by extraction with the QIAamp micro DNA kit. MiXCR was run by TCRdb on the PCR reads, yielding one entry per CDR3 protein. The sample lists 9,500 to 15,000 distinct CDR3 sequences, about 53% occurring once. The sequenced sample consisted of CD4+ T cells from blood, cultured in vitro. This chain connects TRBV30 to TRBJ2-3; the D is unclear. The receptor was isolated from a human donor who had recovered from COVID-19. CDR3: CAWSTTLSSTDTQYF. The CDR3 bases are TGTGCCTGGAGCACTACATTATCTAGCACAGATACGCAGTATTTT.